One sample yielded the 18 T cell receptor beta chains listed below, sequenced in a study of blood T cell repertoires in COVID-19. TCRdb keeps only in-frame clones here, not all; method: immunoSEQ multiplex PCR. The sample lists 80,000 to 100,000 clones; roughly nine tenths were seen once. Sequenced sample: peripheral blood. Receptors were obtained from a man between 65 and 85 years old with acute or convalescent COVID-19.

This chain connects TRBV11-1 to TRBJ1-2, with D unclear. The V and J ends lost 8 bases and 2 bases respectively, with 6 bases between them. The length of the CDR3 is 11 residues. Germline CDR1 and CDR2: SGHAT and FQDESV (reference sequence). The CDR3 DNA reads as TGTGCCAGCGTGGGCAACTATGGCTACACCTTC. Translation gives CASVGNYGYTF.

The rearrangement joins TRBV7-8 to TRBJ2-1; tentatively, D is TRBD2 (7 bases). The V and J ends lost 1 base and 7 bases respectively, with 17 bases between them. The germline gives CDR1 SGHVS, CDR2 FQNEAQ. The CDR3 has 16 amino acids. The CDR3 bases are TGTGCCAGCAGCTTAGGAAAGGCGGGGGCGGGGAATGAGCAGTTCTTC. This codes for CASSLGKAGAGNEQFF.

The chain combines TRBV5-1 with TRBJ2-5; 8 nucleotides match TRBD2. The CDR3 loop spans 14 amino acids. The junction had 5 bases not matched to a gene; V was cut back by 4 bases and J by 3 bases. Germline loops: CDR1 SGHRS, CDR2 YFSETQ. The CDR3 sequence: CASSTRGGEETQYF. CDR3 in DNA: TGCGCCAGCAGCACACGGGGGGGAGAAGAGACCCAGTACTTC.

This chain joins TRBV6-6 and TRBJ1-2; D is perhaps TRBD1 (5 bases). V gave up 4 bases and J gave up 0 bases, with 15 bases separating them. Germline V gene sequence: CDR1 MNHNY, CDR2 SVGAGI (reference sequence). The CDR3 has 16 amino acids. CDR3 residues: CASSSTGEPSNYGYTF. As DNA, the CDR3 is TGTGCCAGCAGTTCAACAGGTGAACCTTCTAACTATGGCTACACCTTC.

Here the CDR3 reads CASDWQGTGELFF. CDR3 sequence (DNA): TGTGCCAGCGACTGGCAGGGCACCGGGGAGCTGTTTTTT. The rearrangement links TRBV6-5 to TRBJ2-2, with a tentative D call TRBD1 (5 bases). Germline CDR1 is MNHEY and CDR2 is SVGAGI. The germline V and J ends were trimmed by 8 bases and 4 bases, with 11 bases remaining between them. The CDR3 is made up of 13 amino acids.

This clone was counted once. CDR3 nucleotide sequence: TGTGCCAGCAGTGGGGACAGCACCTACGAGCAGTACTTC. Translating it yields CASSGDSTYEQYF. The chain couples TRBV2 to TRBJ2-7; 7 bases line up with TRBD1. V trimming: 4 bases; J trimming: 2 bases; junction bases outside the gene matches: 2. The CDR3 spans 13 residues. Looked up from germline, CDR1 is SNHLY and CDR2 is FYNNEI.

The V and J genes are TRBV28 and TRBJ2-1, with TRBD2 matching over 8 bases. CDR1 and CDR2 from the germline V gene are MDHEN and SYDVKM. The trim removed 1 base at V and 3 bases at J, leaving 8 bases unmatched. The CDR3 has 17 residues. The CDR3 DNA is TGTGCCAGCAGTTTATCCTCCCCTAGCGGGCGCTACAATGAGCAGTTCTTC. Translating gives CASSLSSPSGRYNEQFF.

This rearrangement joins TRBV28 to TRBJ1-2, with 7 bases that match TRBD1. This CDR3 has 13 residues. Losses at the gene ends were 4 bases for V and 4 bases for J; bases not matched to a gene: 3. Germline CDR1 is MDHEN and CDR2 is SYDVKM. Here the CDR3 reads CASSSGQVYGYTF. In nucleotides, the CDR3 is TGTGCCAGCAGTTCCGGACAGGTCTATGGCTACACCTTC.

The CDR3 DNA reads as TGTGCCACCAGCAGAGATAAGGTGACAGGTTCTAACTATGGCTACACCTTC. Its protein is CATSRDKVTGSNYGYTF. The chain combines TRBV15 with TRBJ1-2, with D perhaps TRBD1 (6 bases). The CDR3 is 17 amino acids. Germline assignment: CDR1 LNHNV and CDR2 YYDKDF (reference sequence). The germline V and J ends were trimmed by 0 bases and 0 bases, with 14 bases remaining between them.

The J gene is TRBJ2-2, the V gene TRBV12-3 or TRBV12-4; 7 bases are shared with TRBD1. The length of the CDR3 is 13 residues. With 7 bases clipped from V and 6 bases from J, the junction kept 5 bases outside the gene matches. The CDR3: CASIITGAGELFF. As DNA, the CDR3 is TGTGCCAGCATTATCACAGGGGCCGGGGAGCTGTTTTTT.

This chain joins TRBV4-1 and TRBJ1-5; D is undetermined. This CDR3 has 15 residues. Trimming removed 1 base at V and 5 bases at J, with 12 bases between. Per germline, CDR1 MGHRA and CDR2 YSYEKL. As DNA, the CDR3 is TGCGCCAGCAGCCAAGCCGGCCGGGGAGATCAGCCCCAGCATTTT. This codes for CASSQAGRGDQPQHF.

CDR3 coding DNA: TGTGCCAGCAGTGAAGAACTAGCCTCCTACAATGAGCAGTTCTTC. Its protein is CASSEELASYNEQFF. The rearrangement links TRBV6-1 to TRBJ2-1; weak D call: TRBD2 (6 bases). In germline, CDR1 is MNHNS, CDR2 SASEGT. Trimming took off 1 base at V and 0 bases at J, with 7 bases between the two ends. This CDR3 has 15 residues.

The chain carries TRBV10-3 and TRBJ1-4, with 7 nucleotides matching TRBD1. With V trimmed by 0 bases and J by 5 bases, 9 bases remained unmatched. The CDR3 length is 17 residues. Germline-derived CDR1 and CDR2 are ENHRY and SYGVKD. CDR3 loop: CAISESGQATLNEKLFF. Written as DNA, the CDR3 is TGTGCCATCAGTGAGTCAGGACAGGCTACCCTGAATGAAAAACTGTTTTTT.

CDR3 protein: CASTAGSNTGELFF. CDR3 DNA: TGTGCCAGCACTGCGGGATCGAACACCGGGGAGCTGTTTTTT. This chain connects TRBV6-5 to TRBJ2-2; a possible D gene is TRBD2 (6 bases). The germline V gene encodes CDR1 MNHEY and CDR2 SVGAGI. V was shortened by 7 bases and J by 0 bases, with 9 bases between the two germline ends. This CDR3 has 14 amino acids.

The chain recombines TRBV5-1 with TRBJ2-2; D perhaps matches TRBD1 (5 bases). V was cut by 0 bases and J by 5 bases, with 14 bases left in between. The V gene's germline CDR1 is SGHRS and CDR2 YFSETQ. The CDR3 length is 16 residues. CDR3 region: CASSLDRLRETGELFF. The CDR3 nucleotides are TGCGCCAGCAGCTTGGACAGGCTCCGAGAGACCGGGGAGCTGTTTTTT.

V and J are TRBV10-3 and TRBJ2-1; D may be TRBD2 (6 bases). Germline V gene data show CDR1 as ENHRY and CDR2 as SYGVKD. Trimming took 4 bases from V and 9 from J, leaving 16 bases between them. The CDR3 has 14 residues. This CDR3 reads CAISGGDPGGEQFF. The CDR3 region has the DNA TGTGCCATCAGTGGCGGGGACCCCGGGGGTGAGCAGTTCTTC.

This chain uses TRBV19 with TRBJ1-3; D is perhaps TRBD1 (5 bases). The CDR3 runs to 15 residues. From germline, CDR1 is LNHDA and CDR2 SQIVND (reference sequence). The ends were cut back, 7 bases at V and 3 bases at J, with 16 bases in the middle. In DNA form, the CDR3 reads TGTGCCAGTATTCCGATCAGGGATCTTGGAAACACCATATATTTT. This encodes CASIPIRDLGNTIYF.

This chain connects TRBV5-1 to TRBJ2-3; tentatively, D is TRBD2 (5 bases). The germline gives CDR1 SGHRS, CDR2 YFSETQ. CDR3 length: 15 amino acids. Between the trimmed V and J ends, which lost 2 bases and 0 bases, there was a span of 10 bases. The CDR3 nucleotides are TGCGCCAGCAGCTTAAGGACGGGGAGCACAGATACGCAGTATTTT. Translated: CASSLRTGSTDTQYF. Looking up the rest from reference TRBV5-1 and TRBJ2-3 gives the full variable domain: KAGVTQTPRYLIKTRGQQVTLSCSPISGHRSVSWYQQTPGQGLQFLFEYFSETQRNKGNFPGRFSGRQFSNSRSEMNVSTLELGDSALYLCASSLRTGSTDTQYFGPGTRLTVL.